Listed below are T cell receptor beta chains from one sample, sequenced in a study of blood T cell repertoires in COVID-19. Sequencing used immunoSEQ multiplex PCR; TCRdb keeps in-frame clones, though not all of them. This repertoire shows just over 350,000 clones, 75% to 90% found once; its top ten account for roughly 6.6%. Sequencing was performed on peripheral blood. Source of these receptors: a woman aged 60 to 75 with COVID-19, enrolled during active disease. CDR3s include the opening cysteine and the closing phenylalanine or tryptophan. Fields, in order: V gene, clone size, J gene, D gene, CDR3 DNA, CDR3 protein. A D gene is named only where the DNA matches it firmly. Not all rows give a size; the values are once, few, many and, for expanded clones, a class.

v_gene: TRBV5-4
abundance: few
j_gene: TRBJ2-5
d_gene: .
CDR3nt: TGTGCCAGCAGCTTGGCCGGCAGGGGACAAGAGACCCAGTACTTC
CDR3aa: CASSLAGRGQETQYF

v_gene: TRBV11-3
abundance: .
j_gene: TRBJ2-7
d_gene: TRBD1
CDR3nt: TGTGCCAGCAGCGGACGACAGGGGGCCTACGAGCAGTACTTC
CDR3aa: CASSGRQGAYEQYF

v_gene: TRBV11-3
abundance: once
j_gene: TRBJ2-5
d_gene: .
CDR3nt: TGTGCCAGCAGCTTAGCCGGGGACACCTGGGGAGAGACCCAGTACTTC
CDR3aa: CASSLAGDTWGETQYF

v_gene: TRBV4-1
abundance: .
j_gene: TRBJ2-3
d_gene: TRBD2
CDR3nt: TGCGCCAGCAGCCAAGATCTAGCGGGGGAAGGCGCAGATACGCAGTATTTT
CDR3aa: CASSQDLAGEGADTQYF

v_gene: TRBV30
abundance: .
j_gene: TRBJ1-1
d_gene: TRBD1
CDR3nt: TGTGCCTGGAGGGACCCAGGGGGCTTGAGGACTGAAGCTTTCTTT
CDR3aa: CAWRDPGGLRTEAFF

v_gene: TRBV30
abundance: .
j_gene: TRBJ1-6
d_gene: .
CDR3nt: TGTGCCTGGAGACGAGGGGGCTCCTATAATTCACCCCTCCACTTT
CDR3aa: CAWRRGGSYNSPLHF

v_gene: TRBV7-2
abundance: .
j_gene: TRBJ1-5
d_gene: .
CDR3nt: TGTGCCAGCAGCTTAGAGTGGGCAGGGGATCAGCCCCAGCATTTT
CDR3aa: CASSLEWAGDQPQHF

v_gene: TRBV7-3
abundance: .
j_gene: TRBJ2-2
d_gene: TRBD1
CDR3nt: TGTGCCAGCAGGCCTACCGGGACAGGGACCGGGGAGCTGTTTTTT
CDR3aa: CASRPTGTGTGELFF

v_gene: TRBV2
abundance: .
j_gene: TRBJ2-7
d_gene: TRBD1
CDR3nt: TGTGCCAGCTTTTTGACTCCCGAGGGACAGGGAGCCTACGAGCAGTACTTC
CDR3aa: CASFLTPEGQGAYEQYF

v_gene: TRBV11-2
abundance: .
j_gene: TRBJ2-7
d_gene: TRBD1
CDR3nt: TGTGCCAGCAGCTTATCGGGCCAGGGGGCTTTGGAGCAGTACTTC
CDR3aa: CASSLSGQGALEQYF

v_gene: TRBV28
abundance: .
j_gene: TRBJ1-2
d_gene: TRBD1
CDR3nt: TGTGCCAGCTCTCTACAGGGGCGAGTCTATGGCTACACCTTC
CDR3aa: CASSLQGRVYGYTF

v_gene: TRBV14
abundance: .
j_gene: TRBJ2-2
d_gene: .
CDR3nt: TGTGCCAGCAGCCAATATCGCGGGGCTGGGACCGGGGAGCTGTTTTTT
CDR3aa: CASSQYRGAGTGELFF

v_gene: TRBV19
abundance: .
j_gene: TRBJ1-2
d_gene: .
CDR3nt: TGTGCCAGTAGTTTTTTCGTCGGGGTCGAAGGTGGCTACACCTTC
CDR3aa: CASSFFVGVEGGYTF

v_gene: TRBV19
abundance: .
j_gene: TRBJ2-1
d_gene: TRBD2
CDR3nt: TGTGCCAGCATCCTGACTAGCGGGGGGGCCTACAATGAGCAGTTCTTC
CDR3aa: CASILTSGGAYNEQFF

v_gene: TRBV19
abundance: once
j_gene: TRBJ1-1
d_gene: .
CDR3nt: TGTGCCAGTAGTTCGGCGGGAGGCTTGACTGAAGCTTTCTTT
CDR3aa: CASSSAGGLTEAFF

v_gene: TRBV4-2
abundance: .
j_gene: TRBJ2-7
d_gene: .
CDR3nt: TGTGCCAGCAGCCAACCGACCCTTAGCGGAAACTACGAGCAGTACTTC
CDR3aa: CASSQPTLSGNYEQYF

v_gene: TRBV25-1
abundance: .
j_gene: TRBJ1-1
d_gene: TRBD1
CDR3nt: TGTGCCAGCAGTGACGAGGGGGCTGATGGCACTGAAGCTTTCTTT
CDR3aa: CASSDEGADGTEAFF

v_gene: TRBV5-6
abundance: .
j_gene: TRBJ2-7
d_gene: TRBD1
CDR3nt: TGTGCCAGCAGCCGGGGACCGGACAGGGATGCCTACGAGCAGTACTTC
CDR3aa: CASSRGPDRDAYEQYF

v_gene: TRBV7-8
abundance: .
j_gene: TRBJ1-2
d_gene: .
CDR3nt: TGTGCCAGCAGCTATACCCCGGACAACCACTATGGCTACACCTTC
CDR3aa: CASSYTPDNHYGYTF

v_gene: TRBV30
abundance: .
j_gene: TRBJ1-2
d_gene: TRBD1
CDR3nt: TGTGCCTGGAGTGTACCCCCTAGGACAGGGTCCCCGGGACCTACCTTC
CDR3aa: CAWSVPPRTGSPGPTF

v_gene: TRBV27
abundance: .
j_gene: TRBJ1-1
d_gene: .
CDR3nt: TGTGCCAGCAGTTTATACGGACAGATGGGGCTTATGAACACTGAAGCTTTCTTT
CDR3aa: CASSLYGQMGLMNTEAFF

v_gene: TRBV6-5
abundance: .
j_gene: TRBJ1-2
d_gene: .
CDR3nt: TGTGCCACCTACCTCCCGGGGGATGGCTACACCTTC
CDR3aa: CATYLPGDGYTF

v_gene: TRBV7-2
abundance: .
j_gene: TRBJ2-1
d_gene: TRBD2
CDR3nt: TGTGCCAGCAGCACCCGACTAGCGGGGTACAATGAGCAGTTCTTC
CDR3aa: CASSTRLAGYNEQFF

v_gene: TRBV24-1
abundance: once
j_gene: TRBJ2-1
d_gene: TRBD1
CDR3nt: TGTGCCACCAGTGAGGCCGGGACAGGGGTGCATGAGCAGTTCTTC
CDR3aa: CATSEAGTGVHEQFF

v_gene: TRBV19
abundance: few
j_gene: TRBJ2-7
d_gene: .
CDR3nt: TGTGCCACGGCGGGGACCCACGAAGGCGAGCAGTACTTC
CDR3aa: CATAGTHEGEQYF